This T cell receptor (beta chain) was sequenced in a study of beta chain features in type 1 diabetes. In the study overall: On cell yields, gender and age, patients and healthy donors were similar. Sorted cells examined across all samples numbered 107,917,701.

Study outcomes and limitations: Moderate yet significant TCRB CDR3 shortening was seen in Type 1 diabetes patients in all four CD4+ subsets. The study found that naive, central memory and Treg TCRB repertoires appeared more similar in patients than in healthy donors.

Naive, central memory, regulatory and stem cell-like memory cells within the CD4+ compartment were sorted using CD45RO/CCR7/CD25/CD127/CD95/CD27. As to this clone: Antigen: not known.

The study reverse transcribed the entire isolated RNA, so it sequenced expressed TCRB transcripts. The data were produced by immunoSEQ multiplex PCR, yet TCRdb's version contains in-frame clones alone and is incomplete. The sample carries 240,000 or so clones, around 14% recorded once. This TCR derives from a man under 40 with type 1 diabetes. Sequences were obtained from naive CD4+ T cells from blood.

CDR3 coding DNA: TGTGCCAGCAGTCCGCGGGGGCTAGCGGGAGGTCTAGGTGAGCAGTTCTTC. Amino acid sequence: CASSPRGLAGGLGEQFF. The gene calls are TRBV27 and TRBJ2-1; TRBD2 matches at 11 bases. The ends lost 5 bases at V and 9 bases at J; junction bases unmatched: 15. This CDR3 region has 17 residues. Germline CDR1 and CDR2: MNHEY and SMNVEV (reference sequence).